This T cell receptor (beta chain) was sequenced in a study of Tregs in tolerant kidney transplant recipients. Assay used: immunoSEQ multiplex PCR; TCRdb lists only in-frame clones, some missing. This sample has some 74,000 clones, with under 95% found just once. Thawed PBMCs were FACS-sorted into unstimulated CD4+CD25+CD127- regulatory T cells, CD4+CD25- non-regulatory cells, CD4 and CD8 cells. Before regulatory T cell sorting, thawed PBMCs rested overnight at 37°C in 200 to 250 IU/ml IL-2. V trimming: 7 bases; J trimming: 8 bases; junction bases outside the gene matches: 8. Germline V gene sequence: CDR1 SQVTM, CDR2 ANQGSEA. This CDR3 has 13 amino acids.

The starting material was Tregs from blood, obtained before the transplant. J is TRBJ1-2 and V is TRBV29-1; TRBD1 agrees at 12 bases. The sequence was obtained from a human donor who received a combined kidney and bone marrow transplant. CDR3: CSALGQGAEGYTF. Here the CDR3 DNA reads TGCAGCGCCCTGGGACAGGGGGCAGAGGGCTACACCTTC.